This T cell receptor beta chain was obtained from a study of blood T cell repertoires in COVID-19. Germline values: CDR1 MDHEN, CDR2 SYDVKM. Between the trimmed V and J ends, which lost 2 bases and 12 bases, there was a span of 8 bases. The CDR3 has 11 residues. Per the original data handling: By means of reference gene primer amplification, nucleated cell counts were estimated. Profiled with immunoSEQ multiplex PCR; TCRdb holds only in-frame clones, not every one. V and J calls and clone size are given by that table; D and trimming were obtained from the DNA. The sample has fewer than 80,000 clones; around 90% are singletons.

The rearrangement uses TRBV28 and TRBJ2-1; unclear D gene. The sequenced sample was peripheral blood. The receptor was isolated from a human donor in a cohort sampled during active COVID-19. The CDR3 reads CASSLPPGQFF. The CDR3 nucleotides are TGTGCCAGCAGTTTACCCCCAGGGCAGTTCTTC.